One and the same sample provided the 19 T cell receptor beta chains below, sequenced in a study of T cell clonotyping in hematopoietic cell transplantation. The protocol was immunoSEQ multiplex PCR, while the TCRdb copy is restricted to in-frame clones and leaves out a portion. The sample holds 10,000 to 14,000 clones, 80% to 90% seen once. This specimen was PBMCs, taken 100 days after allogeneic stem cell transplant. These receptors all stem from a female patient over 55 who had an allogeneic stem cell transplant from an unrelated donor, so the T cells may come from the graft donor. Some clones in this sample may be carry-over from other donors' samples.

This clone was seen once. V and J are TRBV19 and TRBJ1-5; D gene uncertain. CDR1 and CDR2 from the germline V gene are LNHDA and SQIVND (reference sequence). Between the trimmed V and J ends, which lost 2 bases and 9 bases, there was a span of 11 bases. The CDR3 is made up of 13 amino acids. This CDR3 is CASSIPATRPQHF. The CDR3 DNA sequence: TGTGCCAGTAGTATACCCGCGACCCGGCCCCAGCATTTT.

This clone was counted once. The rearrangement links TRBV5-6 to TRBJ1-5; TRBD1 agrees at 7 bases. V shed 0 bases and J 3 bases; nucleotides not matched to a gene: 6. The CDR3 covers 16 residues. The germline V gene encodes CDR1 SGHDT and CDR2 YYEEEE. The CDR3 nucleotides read TGTGCCAGCAGCTTGGGGGCGGACAGGTTCAATCAGCCCCAGCATTTT. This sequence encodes CASSLGADRFNQPQHF.

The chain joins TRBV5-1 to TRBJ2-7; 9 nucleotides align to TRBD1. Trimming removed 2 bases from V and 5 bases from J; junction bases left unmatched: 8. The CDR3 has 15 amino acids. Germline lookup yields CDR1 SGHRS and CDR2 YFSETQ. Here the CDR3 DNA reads TGCGCCAGCAGCTTCGGGACAGGGTATTTCAACGAGCAGTACTTC. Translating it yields CASSFGTGYFNEQYF.

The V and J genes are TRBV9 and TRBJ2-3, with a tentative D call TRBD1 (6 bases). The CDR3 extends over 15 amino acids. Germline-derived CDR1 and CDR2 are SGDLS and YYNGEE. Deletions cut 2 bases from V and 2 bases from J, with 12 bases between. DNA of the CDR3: TGTGCCAGCAGCGTGGGGGCGGACCTCACAGATACGCAGTATTTT. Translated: CASSVGADLTDTQYF.

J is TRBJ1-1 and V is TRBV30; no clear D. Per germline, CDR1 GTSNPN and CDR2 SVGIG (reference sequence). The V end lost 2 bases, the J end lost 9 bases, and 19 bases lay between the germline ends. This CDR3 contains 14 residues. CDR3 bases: TGTGCCTGGAGTCCCGCCGGGAGAGGTCCAAAAGCTTTCTTT. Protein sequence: CAWSPAGRGPKAFF.

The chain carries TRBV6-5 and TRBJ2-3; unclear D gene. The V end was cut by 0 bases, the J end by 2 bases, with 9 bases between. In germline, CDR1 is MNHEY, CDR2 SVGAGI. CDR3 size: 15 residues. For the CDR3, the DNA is TGTGCCAGCAGTTACTCGGGGTGGCTCACAGATACGCAGTATTTT. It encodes CASSYSGWLTDTQYF.

DNA of the CDR3: TGTGCCAGCAGCCAAGATCGGGTCCCAGATACGCAGTATTTT. Amino acids: CASSQDRVPDTQYF. V is TRBV4-2 and J is TRBJ2-3; D not resolved. V shed 0 bases and J shed 4 bases, with 8 bases lying between them. CDR3 size: 14 residues. Germline loops: CDR1 LGHNA, CDR2 YNFKEQ.

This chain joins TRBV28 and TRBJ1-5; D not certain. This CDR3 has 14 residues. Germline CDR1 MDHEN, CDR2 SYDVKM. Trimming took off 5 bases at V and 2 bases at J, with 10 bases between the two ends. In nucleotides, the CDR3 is TGTGCCAGCAGTCAAGGGTCGGGCAATCAGCCCCAGCATTTT. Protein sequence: CASSQGSGNQPQHF.

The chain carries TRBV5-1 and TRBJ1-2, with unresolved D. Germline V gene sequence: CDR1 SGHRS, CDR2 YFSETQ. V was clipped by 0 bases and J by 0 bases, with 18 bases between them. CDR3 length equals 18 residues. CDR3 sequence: CASSLDLFGRPTNYGYTF. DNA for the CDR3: TGCGCCAGCAGCTTGGATCTTTTCGGCAGGCCAACTAACTATGGCTACACCTTC.

The CDR3 coding sequence is TGTGCCAGCAGCTTAAGGGAGACAGTCCGTTTCGATGGCTACACCTTC. Its translation is CASSLRETVRFDGYTF. The chain has TRBV7-9 and TRBJ1-2, with D perhaps TRBD1 (5 bases). The CDR3 consists of 16 residues. Germline-derived CDR1 and CDR2 are SEHNR and FQNEAQ (reference sequence). Trimming took off 2 bases at V and 6 bases at J, with 19 bases between the two ends.

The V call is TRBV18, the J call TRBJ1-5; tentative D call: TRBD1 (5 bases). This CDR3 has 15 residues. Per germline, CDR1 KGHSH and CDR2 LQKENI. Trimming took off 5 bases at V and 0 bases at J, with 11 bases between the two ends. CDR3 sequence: CASSAAGFSNQPQHF. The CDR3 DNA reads TGTGCCAGCTCAGCGGCAGGGTTTAGCAATCAGCCCCAGCATTTT. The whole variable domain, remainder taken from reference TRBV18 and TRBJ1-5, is NAGVMQNPRHLVRRRGQEARLRCSPMKGHSHVYWYRQLPEEGLKFMVYLQKENIIDESGMPKERFSAEFPKEGPSILRIQQVVRGDSAAYFCASSAAGFSNQPQHFGDGTRLSIL.

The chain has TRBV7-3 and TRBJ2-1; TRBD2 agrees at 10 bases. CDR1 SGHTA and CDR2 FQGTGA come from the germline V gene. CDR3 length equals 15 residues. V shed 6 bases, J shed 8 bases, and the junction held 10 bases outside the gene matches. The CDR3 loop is CASRPSGSFRYEQFF. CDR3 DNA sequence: TGTGCCAGCAGGCCTAGCGGGAGTTTCAGGTATGAGCAGTTCTTC.

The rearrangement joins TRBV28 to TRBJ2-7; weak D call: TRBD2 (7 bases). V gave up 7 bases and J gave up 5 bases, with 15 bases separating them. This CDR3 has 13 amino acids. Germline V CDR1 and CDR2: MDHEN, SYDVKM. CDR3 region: CASIGGGDDEQYF. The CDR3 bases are TGTGCCAGCATCGGAGGGGGGGACGACGAGCAGTACTTC.

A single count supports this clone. The CDR3 region is CASSPPGYNEQFF. The CDR3 DNA follows: TGTGCCAGCAGCCCCCCAGGGTACAATGAGCAGTTCTTC. The V call is TRBV6-1, the J call TRBJ2-1, with D tentatively TRBD1 (5 bases). The germline CDR1 and CDR2 sequences are MNHNS and SASEGT. Trimming left V 6 bases short and J 4 bases short, with 10 bases between. This CDR3 comprises 13 residues.

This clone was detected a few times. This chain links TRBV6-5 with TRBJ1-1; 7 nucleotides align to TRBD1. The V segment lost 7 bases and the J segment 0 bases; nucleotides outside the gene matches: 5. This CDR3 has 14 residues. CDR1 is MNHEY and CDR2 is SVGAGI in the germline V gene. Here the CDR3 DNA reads TGTGCCAGCAACCGGGACAGCCTGAACACTGAAGCTTTCTTT. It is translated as CASNRDSLNTEAFF.

The CDR3, as DNA: TGTGCCAGCAGTGATAACAGGGGGCTTATTTCCGAGCAGTACTTC. It specifies CASSDNRGLISEQYF. The rearrangement joins TRBV7-2 to TRBJ2-7; 9 nucleotides agree with TRBD1. The CDR3 is 15 residues long. In germline, CDR1 is SGHTA, CDR2 FQGNSA. J lost 6 bases, V lost 6 bases, and 12 bases had no gene match.

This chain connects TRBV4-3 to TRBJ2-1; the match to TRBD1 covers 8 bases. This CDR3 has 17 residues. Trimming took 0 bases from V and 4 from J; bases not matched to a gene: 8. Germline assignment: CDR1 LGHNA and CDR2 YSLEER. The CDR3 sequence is CASSQDPNRGVYNEQFF. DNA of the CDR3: TGCGCCAGCAGCCAAGATCCGAACAGGGGGGTTTACAATGAGCAGTTCTTC.

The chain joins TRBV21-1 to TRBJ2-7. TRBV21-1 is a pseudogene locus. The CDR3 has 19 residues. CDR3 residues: CASSKVLAVRDQGTYEQYF. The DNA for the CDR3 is TGTGCCAGCAGCAAAGTGTTGGCGGTACGGGATCAGGGTACCTACGAGCAGTACTTC.

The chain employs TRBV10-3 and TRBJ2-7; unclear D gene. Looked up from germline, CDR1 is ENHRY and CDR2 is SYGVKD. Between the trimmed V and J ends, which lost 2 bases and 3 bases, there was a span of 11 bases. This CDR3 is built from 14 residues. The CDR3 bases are TGTGCCATCAGTGAGGCCCAGGCCAACTACGAGCAGTACTTC. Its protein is CAISEAQANYEQYF.